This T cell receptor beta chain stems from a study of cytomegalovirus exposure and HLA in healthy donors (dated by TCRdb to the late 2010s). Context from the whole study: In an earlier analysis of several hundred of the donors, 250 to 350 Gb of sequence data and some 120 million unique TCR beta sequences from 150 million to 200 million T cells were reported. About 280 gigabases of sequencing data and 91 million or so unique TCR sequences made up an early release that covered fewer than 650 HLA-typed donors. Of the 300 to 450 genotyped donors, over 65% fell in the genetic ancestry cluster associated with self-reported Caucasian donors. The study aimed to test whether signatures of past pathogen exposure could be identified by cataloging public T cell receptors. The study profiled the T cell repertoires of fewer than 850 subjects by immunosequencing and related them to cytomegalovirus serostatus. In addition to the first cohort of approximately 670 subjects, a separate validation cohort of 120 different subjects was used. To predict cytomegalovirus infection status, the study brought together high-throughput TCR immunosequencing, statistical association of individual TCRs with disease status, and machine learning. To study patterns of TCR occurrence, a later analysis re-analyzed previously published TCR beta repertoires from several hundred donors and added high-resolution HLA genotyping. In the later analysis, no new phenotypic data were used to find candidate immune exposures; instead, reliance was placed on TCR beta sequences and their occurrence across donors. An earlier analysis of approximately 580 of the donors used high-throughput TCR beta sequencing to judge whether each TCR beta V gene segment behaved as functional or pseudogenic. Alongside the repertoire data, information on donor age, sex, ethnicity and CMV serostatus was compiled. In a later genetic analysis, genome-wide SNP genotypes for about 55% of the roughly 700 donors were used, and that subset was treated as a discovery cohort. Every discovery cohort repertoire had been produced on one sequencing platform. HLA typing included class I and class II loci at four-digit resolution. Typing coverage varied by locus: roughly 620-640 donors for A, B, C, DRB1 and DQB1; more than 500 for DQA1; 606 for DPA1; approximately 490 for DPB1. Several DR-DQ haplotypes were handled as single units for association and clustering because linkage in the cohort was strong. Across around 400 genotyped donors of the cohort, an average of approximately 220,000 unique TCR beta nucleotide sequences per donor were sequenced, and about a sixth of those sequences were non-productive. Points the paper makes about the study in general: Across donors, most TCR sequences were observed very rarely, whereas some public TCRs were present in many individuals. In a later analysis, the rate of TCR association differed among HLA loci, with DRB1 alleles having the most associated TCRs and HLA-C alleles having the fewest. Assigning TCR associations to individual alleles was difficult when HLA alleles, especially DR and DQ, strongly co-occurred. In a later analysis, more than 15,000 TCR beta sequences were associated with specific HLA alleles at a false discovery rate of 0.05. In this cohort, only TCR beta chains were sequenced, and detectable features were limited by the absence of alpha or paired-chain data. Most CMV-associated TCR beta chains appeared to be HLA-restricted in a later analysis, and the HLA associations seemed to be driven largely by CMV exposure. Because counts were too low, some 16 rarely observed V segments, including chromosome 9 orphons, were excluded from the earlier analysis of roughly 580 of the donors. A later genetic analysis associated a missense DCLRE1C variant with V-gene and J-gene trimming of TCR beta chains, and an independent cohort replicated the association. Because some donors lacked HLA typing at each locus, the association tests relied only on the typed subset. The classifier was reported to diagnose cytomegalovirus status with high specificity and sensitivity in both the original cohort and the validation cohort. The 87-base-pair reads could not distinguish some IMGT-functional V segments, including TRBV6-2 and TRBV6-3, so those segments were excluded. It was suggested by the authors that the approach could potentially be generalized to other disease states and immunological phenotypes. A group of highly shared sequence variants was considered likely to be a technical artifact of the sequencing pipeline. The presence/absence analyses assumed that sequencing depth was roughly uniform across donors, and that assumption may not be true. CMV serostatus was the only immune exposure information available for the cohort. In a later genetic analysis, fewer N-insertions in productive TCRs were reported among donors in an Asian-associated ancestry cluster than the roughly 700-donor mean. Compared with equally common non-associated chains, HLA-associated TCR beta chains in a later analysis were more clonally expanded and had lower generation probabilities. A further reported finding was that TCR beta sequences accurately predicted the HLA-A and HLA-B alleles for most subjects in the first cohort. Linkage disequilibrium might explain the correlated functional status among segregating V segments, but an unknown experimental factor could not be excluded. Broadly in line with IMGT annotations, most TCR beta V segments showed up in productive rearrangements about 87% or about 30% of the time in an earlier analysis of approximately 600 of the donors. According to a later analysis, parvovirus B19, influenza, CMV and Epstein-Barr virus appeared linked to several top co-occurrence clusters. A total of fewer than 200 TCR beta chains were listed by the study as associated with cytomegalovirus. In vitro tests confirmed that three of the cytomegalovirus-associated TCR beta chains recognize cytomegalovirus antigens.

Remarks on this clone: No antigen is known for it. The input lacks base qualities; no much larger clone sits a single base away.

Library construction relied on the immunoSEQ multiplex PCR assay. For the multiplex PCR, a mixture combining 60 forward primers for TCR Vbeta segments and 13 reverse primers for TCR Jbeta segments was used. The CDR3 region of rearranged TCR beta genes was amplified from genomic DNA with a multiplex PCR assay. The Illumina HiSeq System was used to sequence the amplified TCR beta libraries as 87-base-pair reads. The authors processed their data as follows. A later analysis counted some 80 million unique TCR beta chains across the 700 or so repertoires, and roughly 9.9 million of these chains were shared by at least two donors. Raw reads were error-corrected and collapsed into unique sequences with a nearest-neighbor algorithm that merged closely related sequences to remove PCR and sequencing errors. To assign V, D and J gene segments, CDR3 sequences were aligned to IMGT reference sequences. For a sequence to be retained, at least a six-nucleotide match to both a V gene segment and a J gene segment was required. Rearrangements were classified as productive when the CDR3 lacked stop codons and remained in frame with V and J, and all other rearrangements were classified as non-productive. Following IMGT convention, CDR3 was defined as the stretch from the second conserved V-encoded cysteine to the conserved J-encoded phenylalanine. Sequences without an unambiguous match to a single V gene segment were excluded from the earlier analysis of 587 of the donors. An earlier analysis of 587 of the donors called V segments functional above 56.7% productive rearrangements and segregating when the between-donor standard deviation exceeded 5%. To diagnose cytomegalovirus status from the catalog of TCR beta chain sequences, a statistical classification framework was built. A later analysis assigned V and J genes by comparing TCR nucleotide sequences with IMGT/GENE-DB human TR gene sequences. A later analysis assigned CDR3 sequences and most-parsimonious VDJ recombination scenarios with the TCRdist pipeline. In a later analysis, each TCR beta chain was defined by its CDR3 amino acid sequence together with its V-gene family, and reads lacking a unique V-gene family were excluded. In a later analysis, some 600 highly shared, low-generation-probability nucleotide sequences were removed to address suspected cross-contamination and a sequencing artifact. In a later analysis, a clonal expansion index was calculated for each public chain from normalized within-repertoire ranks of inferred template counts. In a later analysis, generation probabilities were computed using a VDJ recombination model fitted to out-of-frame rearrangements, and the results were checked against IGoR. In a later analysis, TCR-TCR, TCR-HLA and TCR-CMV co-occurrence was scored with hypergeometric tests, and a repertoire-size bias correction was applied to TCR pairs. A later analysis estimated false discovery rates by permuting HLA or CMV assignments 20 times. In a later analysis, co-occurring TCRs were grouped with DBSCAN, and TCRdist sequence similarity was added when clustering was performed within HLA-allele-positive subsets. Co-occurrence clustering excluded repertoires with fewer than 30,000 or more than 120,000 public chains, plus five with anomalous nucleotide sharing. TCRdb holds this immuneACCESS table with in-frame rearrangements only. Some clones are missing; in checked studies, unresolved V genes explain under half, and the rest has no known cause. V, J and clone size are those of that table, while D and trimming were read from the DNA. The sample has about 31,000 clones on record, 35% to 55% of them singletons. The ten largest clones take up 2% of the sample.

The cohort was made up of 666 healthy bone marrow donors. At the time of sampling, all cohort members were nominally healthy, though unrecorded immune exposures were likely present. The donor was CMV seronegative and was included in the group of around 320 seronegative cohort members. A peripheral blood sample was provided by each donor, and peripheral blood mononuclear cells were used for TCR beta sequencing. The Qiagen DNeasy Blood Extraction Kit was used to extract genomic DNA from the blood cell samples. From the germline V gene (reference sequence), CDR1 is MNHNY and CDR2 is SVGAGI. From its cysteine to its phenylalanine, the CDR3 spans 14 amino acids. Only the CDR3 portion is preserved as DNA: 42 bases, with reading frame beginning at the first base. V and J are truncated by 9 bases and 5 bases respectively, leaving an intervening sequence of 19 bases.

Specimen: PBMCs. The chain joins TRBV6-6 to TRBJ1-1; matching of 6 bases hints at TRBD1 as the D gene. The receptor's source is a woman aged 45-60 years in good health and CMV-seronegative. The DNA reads TGTGCCAGTTCGGACGGGGGGCTAAAGACTGAAGCTTTCTTT. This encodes CASSDGGLKTEAFF.